This TCR beta chain was retrieved from a study of Ad26.COV2.S vaccination and SARS-CoV-2 variants. The CDR3 runs to 16 residues. Looked up from germline, CDR1 is MDHEN and CDR2 is SYDVKM. V trimming: 8 bases; J trimming: 0 bases; junction bases outside the gene matches: 10. Clones were read by immunoSEQ multiplex PCR, and TCRdb kept only the in-frame ones, dropping some. This table has roughly 380,000 clones, around nine tenths appearing once. Stated treatment: roughly 18 received Ad26.COV2.S at low or high dose, single or two shots; roughly 5 received placebo; per-sample allocation not given. At day 63 after the first vaccine or placebo injection, samples were drawn.

Source: peripheral blood, taken in a trial of Ad26.COV2.S vaccine versus placebo. The rearrangement links TRBV28 to TRBJ2-4, with 7 bases aligning to TRBD1. This clonotype was sampled from a person aged 18-65 years who received the Ad26.COV2.S COVID-19 vaccine or a placebo. In DNA, the CDR3 is TGTGCCAGCCAGGGGGTGGAAAGCTTAGCCAAAAACATTCAGTACTTC. This translates into CASQGVESLAKNIQYF. The variable domain in full, completed from reference TRBV28 and TRBJ2-4, reads DVKVTQSSRYLVKRTGEKVFLECVQDMDHENMFWYRQDPGLGLRLIYFSYDVKMKEKGDIPEGYSVSREKKERFSLILESASTNQTSMYLCASQGVESLAKNIQYFGAGTRLSVL.